This entry concerns a single TCR beta chain. Its antigen is still unknown. Measured with immunoSEQ multiplex PCR; TCRdb has only the in-frame clones, and not every one. The sample contains hundreds of thousands of clones, roughly 96% of which appear only once. V was pared by 5 bases and J by 6 bases, with 13 bases of the junction left unmatched. The germline V gene has CDR1 SGHAT and CDR2 FQNNGV. The length of the CDR3 is 16 residues. This specimen belongs to a study of shared clonotypes between healthy human individuals. General study points: Non-shared clonotypes showed lower generation probabilities than clonotypes common to all four donors. Across subsets, estimated richness was generally greater for naive than for memory populations. The sharing of approximately 5.1% of naive CD4 clonotypes was seen across a handful of donors.

Naive CD8 cells were CD45RO-negative, positively selected for CCR7, excluding terminally differentiated effector memory CD45RA+ cells. Donors were healthy HIV-negative adults without recently reported acute infections or vaccinations. The rearrangement links TRBV11-2 to TRBJ2-7; 10 bases map to TRBD2. The sample consisted of naive CD8+ T cells sorted from blood. The source is a woman in her twenties or thirties in good health. Here the CDR3 reads CASSISLGLAGVEQYF. CDR3 sequence (DNA): TGTGCCAGCAGCATCTCCCTCGGTCTAGCGGGAGTCGAGCAGTACTTC.